The 3 T cell receptor beta chains below all came from one sample that was sequenced in a study of T-cell reconstitution after alpha-beta-depleted transplantation in children. As it was prepared, the TCRbeta library received unique molecular identifiers. Via MiXCR, TCRdb re-called the PCR reads, giving one row per CDR3 protein. The sample includes nearly 400,000 distinct CDR3 sequences, around 21% of them seen just once. Sequenced here: PBMCs from the stem cell graft donor, sampled from the stem cell graft. The receptors originated from a human donor who donated a stem cell graft to a child with acute myeloid leukemia.

This clonotype has at least ten counts. This chain joins TRBV12-3 or TRBV12-4 and TRBJ2-7; D remains unclear. This CDR3 comprises 13 residues. Trimming shortened V by 6 bases and J by 2 bases, and 11 bases separated the two germline ends. CDR3 in amino acids: CASSSMRPYEQYF. In DNA, the CDR3 is TGTGCCAGCAGCTCCATGCGTCCCTACGAGCAGTACTTC.

This clonotype was recorded many times. The V gene is TRBV20-1, the J gene TRBJ1-1, with D maybe TRBD1 (5 bases). The CDR3 is made up of 13 amino acids. From germline, CDR1 is DFQATT and CDR2 SNEGSKA (reference sequence). Trimming took off 6 bases at V and 6 bases at J, with 17 bases between the two ends. The CDR3 region has the DNA TGCAGTGCCACAAGGACACGGAAGGCTGAAGCTTTCTTT. Protein: CSATRTRKAEAFF.

In its sample, this clonotype was seen many times. V and J are TRBV20-1 and TRBJ2-5, with D possibly being TRBD2 (5 bases). The CDR3 has 16 residues. Germline V gives CDR1 DFQATT, CDR2 SNEGSKA (reference sequence). V lost 0 bases and J 1 base, leaving 15 bases between the germline ends. The chain's CDR3 is CSARDRAEAAQETQYF. CDR3 in DNA: TGCAGTGCTAGAGATCGAGCGGAGGCAGCCCAAGAGACCCAGTACTTC.